These T cell receptor beta chains were read from a single sample in a study of T cells in Graves' hyperthyroidism and ophthalmopathy. TCRdb reprocessed the multiplex PCR reads with MiXCR, giving one entry per CDR3 protein. In the table there are roughly 570,000 distinct CDR3 sequences, just over 45% of which are singletons. Sequencing was done on a sample of peripheral blood or thyroid tissue (not recorded which). These receptors came from an adult woman with Graves' disease, either hyperthyroidism or ophthalmopathy (not recorded which). CDR3s include the opening cysteine and the closing phenylalanine or tryptophan. A D gene is named only where the DNA matches it firmly. Part of the rows lack a size; the others show once, few, many or a class for expanded clones.

V,J,D,size,DNA,CDR3
TRBV4-2,TRBJ1-2,-,few,TGTGCCAGCAGCCAAGATTGGCAGGGCCCTAACTATGGCTACACCTTC,CASSQDWQGPNYGYTF
TRBV2,TRBJ1-6,-,once,TGTGCCAGCATACAAGAACCAGGGCAGGATTCACCCCTCCACTTT,CASIQEPGQDSPLHF
TRBV18,TRBJ2-7,-,once,TGTGCCGGCTCACCCGAACTAGCAGCCGAGCAGTACTTC,CAGSPELAAEQYF
TRBV7-9,TRBJ1-2,-,many,TGTGCCAGCAGCTTTGACCGAGACTATGGCTACACCTTC,CASSFDRDYGYTF
TRBV4-2,TRBJ2-2,-,many,TGTGCCAGCCTGCAGGACCACCTGAACACCGGGGAGCTGTTTTTT,CASLQDHLNTGELFF
TRBV7-6,TRBJ2-2,-,few,TGTGCCAGCAGCCAAGGGACTTTTACCGGGGAGCTGTTTTTT,CASSQGTFTGELFF
TRBV19,TRBJ1-5,-,many,TGTGCCAGTAGTAGAGGACAGTATAGCAATCAGCCCCAGCATTTT,CASSRGQYSNQPQHF
TRBV7-3,TRBJ1-1,TRBD1,-,TGTGCCAGCAGTTTCTATACCGGGACAGCGAACACTGAAGCTTTCTTT,CASSFYTGTANTEAFF
TRBV25-1,TRBJ2-2,TRBD1,-,TGTGCCAGCGGAAGACAGGGCGGCACCGGGGAGCTGTTTTTT,CASGRQGGTGELFF
TRBV25-1,TRBJ2-7,-,-,-,CACSAREGTYEQYF
TRBV2,TRBJ1-3,-,-,TGTGCCAGCAGTCATCCAATGAACACCATATATTTT,CASSHPMNTIYF
TRBV7-8,TRBJ2-2,TRBD1,-,TGTGCCAGCATCCTATCCGGGACAGGGATTATGGCCGGGGAGCTGTTTTTT,CASILSGTGIMAGELFF
TRBV7-8,TRBJ1-2,-,-,TGTGCCAGCAGCGTAGGGGGTGGCAATGGCTACACCTTC,CASSVGGGNGYTF
TRBV6-5,TRBJ1-2,TRBD1,-,TGTGCCAGCATCTCGGGACAGGGGTCTGGCTACACCTTC,CASISGQGSGYTF
TRBV7-9,TRBJ1-3,-,-,TGTGCCAGCAGCTCACCGGGACCTACGAACACCATATATTTT,CASSSPGPTNTIYF
TRBV10-3,TRBJ2-2,-,-,TGTGCCATCACAGGCGGGAACACCGGGGAGCTGTACTTC,CAITGGNTGELYF
TRBV7-6,TRBJ2-7,-,few,TGTGCCAGCAGCTTAAGCCACCTCTCCTACGAGCAGTACTTC,CASSLSHLSYEQYF
TRBV10-3,TRBJ1-2,-,-,TGTGCCATCAGCCTAAACTATGGCTACACCTTC,CAISLNYGYTF
TRBV6-2/TRBV6-3,TRBJ1-6,-,-,TGTGCCAGCAGTTACCCGGTTTCACCCCTCCACTTT,CASSYPVSPLHF
TRBV11-2,TRBJ2-7,-,many,TGTGCCAGCAGCTCCCACGGGGGTACCCGCGTCTACGAGCAGTACTTC,CASSSHGGTRVYEQYF
TRBV10-2,TRBJ2-5,TRBD2,-,TGCGCCAGCAGTGAGTTGTTAGCGGGATTGTACCAAGAGACCCAGTACTTC,CASSELLAGLYQETQYF
TRBV7-2,TRBJ1-5,TRBD1,-,TGTGCCAGCTCACCTCGGGGGACAGGGAGGCGTCAGCCCCAGCATTTT,CASSPRGTGRRQPQHF
TRBV11-2,TRBJ1-6,-,many,TGTGCCAGCAGCTTAGTAGGTGCCTATAATTCACCCCTCCACTTT,CASSLVGAYNSPLHF
TRBV28,TRBJ1-5,-,-,TGTGCCAGCAGTTTATTCGGACCTCAGCCCCAGCATTTT,CASSLFGPQPQHF
TRBV20-1,TRBJ1-1,-,-,TGCAGTGCTAGCAGGGATGCTGAAGCTTTCTTT,CSASRDAEAFF
TRBV10-1,TRBJ1-1,-,many,TGCGCCAGCAGTGAGGGGTCTAGTAGCACTGAAGCTTTCTTT,CASSEGSSSTEAFF
TRBV2,TRBJ2-1,-,-,TGTGCCACCGGGGCGTCTAGCGCTTACAATGAGCAGTTCTTC,CATGASSAYNEQFF
TRBV9,TRBJ2-7,TRBD2,few,TGTGCCCGCAGCGGGAGTTCCTACGAGCAGTACTTC,CARSGSSYEQYF
TRBV29-1,TRBJ2-7,-,many,TGCAGCGTTGAGGAGGGGTCCTCCTACGAGCAGTACTTC,CSVEEGSSYEQYF
TRBV27,TRBJ2-5,-,many,TGTGCCAGCAGTAGGCAGGGACTTGTGGAGACCCAGTACTTC,CASSRQGLVETQYF
TRBV6-6,TRBJ2-1,TRBD1,few,TGTGCCAGCAGTTCGACAGGGGAGAGTAGTGAGCAGTTCTTC,CASSSTGESSEQFF
TRBV9,TRBJ1-5,-,-,TGTGCCAGCAGCGGATCCCGGGACGCGCCCCAGCATTTT,CASSGSRDAPQHF
TRBV7-2,TRBJ2-7,TRBD2,many,TGTGCCAGCAGCTATCTAGCGGGAGGGGTCGAGCAGTACTTC,CASSYLAGGVEQYF
TRBV25-1,TRBJ2-3,TRBD1,few,TGTGCCAGCAGAGATCCGGGACAGGGGACAGATACGCAGTATTTT,CASRDPGQGTDTQYF
TRBV9,TRBJ1-1,-,-,TGTGCCAGCAGCGCCGCATCGACTGAAGCTTTCTTT,CASSAASTEAFF
TRBV10-3,TRBJ1-6,-,-,TGTGCCATCGCTGGCAGTTTTAATTCACCCCTCCACTTT,CAIAGSFNSPLHF
TRBV5-1,TRBJ2-7,TRBD2,-,TGCGCCAAAAGACTAGCAGCTCCTTCCTACGAGCAGTACTTC,CAKRLAAPSYEQYF
TRBV7-6,TRBJ2-5,-,many,TGTGCCAGCAGCCGGGGGGCCCCCCAAGAGACCCAGTACTTC,CASSRGAPQETQYF
TRBV7-9,TRBJ2-7,-,few,TGTGCCAGCAGCTTAGGGCTTGGGGGAGTCGACGAGCAGTACTTC,CASSLGLGGVDEQYF
TRBV4-2,TRBJ1-5,-,many,TGTGCCAGCAGCCAAGCTCTAACACAGGACACTCAGCCCCAGCATTTT,CASSQALTQDTQPQHF
TRBV6-1,TRBJ1-2,-,-,TGTGCCAGCAGTGCCGGGACCAGTTATGGCTACACCTTC,CASSAGTSYGYTF
TRBV2,TRBJ1-3,-,many,TGTGCCAGCAGGACTGGATCGTTCTCTGGAAACACCATATATTTT,CASRTGSFSGNTIYF
TRBV3-1,TRBJ2-2,-,-,TGTGCCAGCAGCCAAGTAGGAACTTCTGAGCTGTTTTTT,CASSQVGTSELFF
TRBV2,TRBJ2-7,TRBD1,-,TGTGCCAGCAGTGTGCGAGGAACTGGGACAGGGTTTACCTACGAGCAGTACTTC,CASSVRGTGTGFTYEQYF
TRBV7-8,TRBJ2-5,-,-,TGTGCCAGCAGTGCCCTTTATTATCAAGAGACCCAGTACTTC,CASSALYYQETQYF
TRBV15,TRBJ1-5,-,-,TGTGCCAGCAGTGAAGGGAGTCGGAATCAGCCCCAGCATTTT,CASSEGSRNQPQHF